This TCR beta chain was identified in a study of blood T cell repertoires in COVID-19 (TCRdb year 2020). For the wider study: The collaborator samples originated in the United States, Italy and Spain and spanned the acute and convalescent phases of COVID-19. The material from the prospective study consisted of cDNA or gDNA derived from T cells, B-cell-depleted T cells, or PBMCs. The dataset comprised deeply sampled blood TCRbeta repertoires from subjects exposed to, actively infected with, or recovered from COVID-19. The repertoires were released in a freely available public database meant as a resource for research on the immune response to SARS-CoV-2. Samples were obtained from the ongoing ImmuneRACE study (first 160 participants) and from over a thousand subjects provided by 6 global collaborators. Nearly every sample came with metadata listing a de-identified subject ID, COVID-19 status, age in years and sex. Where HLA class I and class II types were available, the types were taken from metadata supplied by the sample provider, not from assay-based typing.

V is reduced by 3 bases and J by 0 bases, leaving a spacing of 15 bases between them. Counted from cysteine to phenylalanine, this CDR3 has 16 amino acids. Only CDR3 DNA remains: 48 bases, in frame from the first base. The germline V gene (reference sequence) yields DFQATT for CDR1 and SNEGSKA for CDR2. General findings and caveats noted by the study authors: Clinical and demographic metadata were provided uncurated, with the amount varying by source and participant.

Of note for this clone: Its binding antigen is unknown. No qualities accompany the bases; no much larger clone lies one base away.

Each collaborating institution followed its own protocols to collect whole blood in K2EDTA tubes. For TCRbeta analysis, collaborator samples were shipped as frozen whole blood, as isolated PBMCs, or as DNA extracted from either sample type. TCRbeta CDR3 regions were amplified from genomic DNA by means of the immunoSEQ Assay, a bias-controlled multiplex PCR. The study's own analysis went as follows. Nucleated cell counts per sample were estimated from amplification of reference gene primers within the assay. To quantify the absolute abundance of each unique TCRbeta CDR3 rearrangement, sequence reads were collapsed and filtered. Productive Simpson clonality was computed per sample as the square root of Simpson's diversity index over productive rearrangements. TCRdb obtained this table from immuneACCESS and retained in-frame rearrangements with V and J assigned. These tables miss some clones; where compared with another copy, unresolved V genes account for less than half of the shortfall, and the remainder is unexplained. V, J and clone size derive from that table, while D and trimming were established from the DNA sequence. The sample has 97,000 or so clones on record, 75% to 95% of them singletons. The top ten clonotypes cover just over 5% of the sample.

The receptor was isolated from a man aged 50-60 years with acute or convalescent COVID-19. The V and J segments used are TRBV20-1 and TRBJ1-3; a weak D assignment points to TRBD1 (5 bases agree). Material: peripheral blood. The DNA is TGCAGTGCTAGTGGAGAGGGGACTAGCTCTGGAAACACCATATATTTT. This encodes CSASGEGTSSGNTIYF.